This entry lists 26 T cell receptor beta chains sequenced from one sample in a study of cytomegalovirus exposure and HLA in healthy donors (dated by TCRdb to about 2017). The library was produced with the immunoSEQ multiplex PCR assay. A mixture of 60 forward primers for TCR Vbeta segments and 13 reverse primers for TCR Jbeta segments was used in the multiplex PCR. TCRdb took this table from immuneACCESS and kept in-frame rearrangements with V and J called. Such tables lack part of the clones; where checked against another copy, unresolved V genes explain under half of the gap, and the rest is unexplained. The table for this sample lists about 160,000 clones; roughly three quarters of them were counted only once. The ten biggest clones cover about 3.7% of the sample. Sequenced material: PBMCs. Receptors originate from a human donor in good health.

The chain couples TRBV4-1 to TRBJ1-1; no definite D call. The CDR3 sequence is 17 residues long. The germline V and J ends were trimmed by 4 bases and 4 bases, with 22 bases remaining between them. Germline CDR1 reads MGHRA; CDR2 reads YSYEKL. CDR3 protein: CASSPAQRQRISTEAFF. The CDR3 DNA follows: TGCGCCAGCAGCCCAGCTCAACGACAAAGGATATCCACTGAAGCTTTCTTT.

V is TRBV5-4 and J is TRBJ2-7, with D possibly TRBD1 on 6 matching bases. CDR3 size: 16 residues. With 4 bases removed from V and 3 bases from J, the gap between germline ends came to 20 bases. Germline CDR1 reads SGHNT; CDR2 reads YYREEE (reference sequence). Written as DNA, the CDR3 is TGTGCCAGCAGCGGGATTGAGGGACACCTAAACTACGAGCAGTACTTC. Translating it yields CASSGIEGHLNYEQYF.

This chain connects TRBV28 to TRBJ2-7; 8 bases are shared with TRBD2. The germline CDR1 and CDR2 sequences are MDHEN and SYDVKM. The CDR3 extends over 12 amino acids. Trimming took 6 bases from V and 6 from J; bases not matched to a gene: 4. CDR3 sequence: CASSWTSFEQYF. The CDR3 DNA sequence: TGTGCCAGCAGCTGGACTAGCTTCGAGCAGTACTTC.

In DNA, the CDR3 is TGTGCCAGCAGCCCACAGGGGACTGAAGCTTTCTTT. Its translation: CASSPQGTEAFF. The V gene is TRBV7-9, the J gene TRBJ1-1; 7 nucleotides align to TRBD1. The V gene end was trimmed by 5 bases and the J gene end by 5 bases; junction bases not matched to a gene: 2. The CDR3 length is 12 residues. CDR1 SEHNR and CDR2 FQNEAQ come from the germline V gene (reference sequence).

The chain recombines TRBV20-1 with TRBJ2-1; possible D gene TRBD2, 5 bases. This CDR3 has 11 residues. Germline-derived CDR1 and CDR2 are DFQATT and SNEGSKA (reference sequence). The V gene lost 1 base and the J gene lost 8 bases, with 6 bases spanning the gap. The CDR3 protein is CSARVGDEQFF. DNA of the CDR3: TGCAGTGCTAGAGTCGGGGATGAGCAGTTCTTC.

The chain has TRBV4-2 and TRBJ2-1; D gene ambiguous. Germline-derived CDR1 and CDR2 are LGHNA and YNFKEQ. The CDR3 loop spans 15 amino acids. The germline V and J ends were trimmed by 4 bases and 1 base, with 11 bases remaining between them. The CDR3 sequence: CASSPPISSYNEQFF. Written as DNA, the CDR3 is TGTGCCAGCAGCCCCCCTATCTCATCCTACAATGAGCAGTTCTTC.

The chain has TRBV27 and TRBJ2-7, with D unresolved. This CDR3 comprises 13 residues. Looked up from germline, CDR1 is MNHEY and CDR2 is SMNVEV (reference sequence). Trimming took off 1 base at V and 0 bases at J, with 4 bases between the two ends. Written as DNA, the CDR3 is TGTGCCAGCAGTTTATATTACTCCTACGAGCAGTACTTC. This gives the protein CASSLYYSYEQYF.

The chain recombines TRBV11-1 with TRBJ2-7, with D tentatively TRBD2 (6 bases). Germline V gene lookup returns CDR1 SGHAT and CDR2 FQDESV (reference sequence). This CDR3 contains 15 residues. V gave up 2 bases and J gave up 2 bases, with 13 bases separating them. Here the CDR3 reads CASSLNRDSPYEQYF. The CDR3 DNA is TGTGCCAGCAGCTTAAATCGGGACTCCCCCTACGAGCAGTACTTC.

The chain combines TRBV2 with TRBJ2-3; D uncertain. Germline V gene sequence: CDR1 SNHLY, CDR2 FYNNEI. Trimming stripped 6 bases from V and 2 bases from J, with 6 bases between. The CDR3 loop spans 12 amino acids. Written as DNA, the CDR3 is TGTGCCAGCAGCGAACACACAGATACGCAGTATTTT. Its translation is CASSEHTDTQYF.

The gene calls are TRBV19 and TRBJ1-2; 7 bases align to TRBD1. Germline V lookup: CDR1 LNHDA, CDR2 SQIVND (reference sequence). The CDR3 loop spans 13 amino acids. With V trimmed by 7 bases and J by 4 bases, 6 bases remained unmatched. For the CDR3, the DNA is TGTGCCAGTAATCCCGGGACAGCCTATGGCTACACCTTC. Encoded protein: CASNPGTAYGYTF.

The chain combines TRBV6-5 with TRBJ2-7, with 8 bases that match TRBD2. From germline, CDR1 is MNHEY and CDR2 SVGAGI. CDR3 length: 15 residues. V gave up 9 bases and J gave up 6 bases; unmatched junction bases: 16. CDR3 bases: TGTGCCAGGGATGGACCTCCGGGACTAGTAACCGAGCAGTACTTC. Its translation is CARDGPPGLVTEQYF.

This chain joins TRBV6-5 and TRBJ2-7; 8 bases match TRBD1. Germline assignment: CDR1 MNHEY and CDR2 SVGAGI. The junction had 4 bases not matched to a gene; V was cut back by 0 bases and J by 3 bases. This CDR3 is built from 15 residues. The CDR3 coding sequence is TGTGCCAGCAGTTACTCGGGACAGGTTAGCTACGAGCAGTACTTC. Its translation: CASSYSGQVSYEQYF.

The J gene is TRBJ1-1, the V gene TRBV5-1; 7 bases fit TRBD1. Germline V gene lookup returns CDR1 SGHRS and CDR2 YFSETQ. V lost 2 bases and J lost 5; bases outside the gene matches: 6. The CDR3 consists of 14 residues. The CDR3 here is CASSFGGGKTEAFF. As DNA, the CDR3 is TGCGCCAGCAGCTTCGGAGGGGGCAAGACTGAAGCTTTCTTT.

The chain joins TRBV27 to TRBJ2-7; possibly TRBD2 for D (5 bases). Trimming cost V 3 bases and J 2 bases, with 8 bases left between them. Germline loops: CDR1 MNHEY, CDR2 SMNVEV (reference sequence). CDR3 length: 13 residues. The DNA for the CDR3 is TGTGCCAGCAGTTTCTCGGGGACCTACGAGCAGTACTTC. It specifies CASSFSGTYEQYF.

The J gene is TRBJ2-7, the V gene TRBV7-9; D call uncertain. This CDR3 has 13 residues. Germline CDR1 SEHNR, CDR2 FQNEAQ (reference sequence). Trimming left V 0 bases short and J 3 bases short, with 6 bases between. The CDR3 reads CASSLAPGYEQYF. For the CDR3, the DNA is TGTGCCAGCAGCTTAGCACCCGGCTACGAGCAGTACTTC.

The rearrangement links TRBV27 to TRBJ2-7; 7 bases map to TRBD1. The trim removed 5 bases at V and 0 bases at J, leaving 4 bases unmatched. The germline gives CDR1 MNHEY, CDR2 SMNVEV (reference sequence). The CDR3 is 14 amino acids. This CDR3 reads CASSPTGFSYEQYF. DNA of the CDR3: TGTGCCAGCAGTCCGACAGGGTTCTCCTACGAGCAGTACTTC.

A remark on this clone: The same CDR3 arises from other DNA sequences in this sample as well. This chain joins TRBV5-1 and TRBJ1-5; D call uncertain. The CDR3 runs to 13 residues. Germline values: CDR1 SGHRS, CDR2 YFSETQ. V lost 0 bases and J lost 5, with 6 bases in between. As DNA, the CDR3 is TGCGCCAGCAGCTTGGACGGAGATCAGCCCCAGCATTTT. Its translation: CASSLDGDQPQHF.

The chain uses TRBV9 and TRBJ2-3, with D maybe TRBD2 (7 bases). CDR1 SGDLS and CDR2 YYNGEE come from the germline V gene. CDR3 length equals 14 residues. The germline V and J ends were trimmed by 3 bases and 7 bases, with 15 bases remaining between them. The DNA of the CDR3 is TGTGCCAGCAGCGCGGGGGGAGGGGGTTATACGCAGTATTTT. This encodes CASSAGGGGYTQYF.

This rearrangement joins TRBV11-2 to TRBJ2-7, with 13 nucleotides matching TRBD2. J lost 2 bases, V lost 5 bases, and 6 bases had no gene match. The CDR3 totals 16 residues. Germline-derived CDR1 and CDR2 are SGHAT and FQNNGV. CDR3: CASSHGTSGAAYEQYF. For the CDR3, the DNA is TGTGCCAGCAGCCACGGGACTAGCGGGGCCGCCTACGAGCAGTACTTC. Full variable domain (outside the CDR3, taken from reference TRBV11-2 and TRBJ2-7): EAGVAQSPRYKIIEKRQSVAFWCNPISGHATLYWYQQILGQGPKLLIQFQNNGVVDDSQLPKDRFSAERLKGVDSTLKIQPAKLEDSAVYLCASSHGTSGAAYEQYFGPGTRLTVT.

This clone is a singleton in its sample. CDR3 DNA sequence: TGCGCCAGCAGCCAAGGGGTCAAGCGCGAGCAGTACTTC. Translation: CASSQGVKREQYF. The chain couples TRBV4-1 to TRBJ2-7; D gene ambiguous. Germline V CDR1 and CDR2: MGHRA, YSYEKL. V dropped 1 base and J dropped 6 bases, with 10 bases sitting between them. The CDR3 runs 13 residues.

The chain uses TRBV5-1 and TRBJ1-1; 10 bases fit TRBD1. Trimming at V came to 4 bases and at J to 9 bases, leaving 15 bases not matched to a gene. The CDR3 runs to 16 residues. CDR1 and CDR2 from the germline V gene are SGHRS and YFSETQ. CDR3 bases: TGCGCCAGCAGCGTTGGGGGGTCCGGGACAGGGGTAAAAGCTTTCTTT. This translates into CASSVGGSGTGVKAFF.

The rearrangement joins TRBV20-1 to TRBJ1-1; the D is unclear. Germline CDR1 is DFQATT and CDR2 is SNEGSKA (reference sequence). The CDR3 is 11 residues long. V lost 3 bases, J lost 5 bases, and 7 bases lay in between. In DNA form, the CDR3 reads TGCAGTGCTAGCGATCGGACTGAAGCTTTCTTT. Amino acid sequence: CSASDRTEAFF.

The rearrangement uses TRBV5-1 and TRBJ2-3; 10 nucleotides agree with TRBD1. V was pared by 4 bases and J by 2 bases, with 13 bases of the junction left unmatched. The CDR3 loop spans 18 amino acids. CDR1 is SGHRS, CDR2 YFSETQ, per germline. CDR3 loop: CASSIPGTGARFTDTQYF. In DNA form, the CDR3 reads TGCGCCAGCAGCATCCCCGGGACAGGGGCCCGTTTCACAGATACGCAGTATTTT.

The chain joins TRBV18 to TRBJ2-3; maybe TRBD2 (5 bases). CDR1 KGHSH and CDR2 LQKENI come from the germline V gene. V lost 3 bases to trimming and J lost 4 bases, with 17 bases between them. The CDR3 totals 16 residues. CDR3 in DNA: TGTGCCAGCTCACCCCTTCCATCGGGAACATCAGATACGCAGTATTTT. Translation: CASSPLPSGTSDTQYF. Drawing the rest from reference TRBV18 and TRBJ2-3, the complete variable domain is NAGVMQNPRHLVRRRGQEARLRCSPMKGHSHVYWYRQLPEEGLKFMVYLQKENIIDESGMPKERFSAEFPKEGPSILRIQQVVRGDSAAYFCASSPLPSGTSDTQYFGPGTRLTVL.

This clone was detected once. This chain joins TRBV20-1 and TRBJ2-1, with D uncertain. This CDR3 region has 10 residues. Between the trimmed V and J ends, which lost 6 bases and 9 bases, there was a span of 9 bases. Germline V gene lookup returns CDR1 DFQATT and CDR2 SNEGSKA (reference sequence). The CDR3 region has the DNA TGCAGTGCCGCTCTAGGTGAGCAGTTCTTC. It is translated as CSAALGEQFF.

The chain is built from TRBV5-1 and TRBJ1-2; D might be TRBD1 (6 bases). Trimming took 4 bases from V and 5 from J, leaving 18 bases between them. This CDR3 has 15 residues. Germline assignment: CDR1 SGHRS and CDR2 YFSETQ. CDR3 sequence (DNA): TGCGCCAGCAGCCTAAGCGCAGGGGAACCTTATGGCTACACCTTC. It codes for CASSLSAGEPYGYTF.